A single sample gave rise to the 23 T cell receptor beta chains below, sequenced in a study of shared clonotypes between healthy human individuals. TCRdb's copy holds only in-frame clones and misses some; the assay was immunoSEQ multiplex PCR. This sample yields fewer than 650,000 clones, of which over 60% are seen a single time; 10% to 15% belongs to the top ten. Material for sequencing was PBMCs. These receptors all come from a woman aged 35 to 49 in good health. Some clones in this sample may be carry-over from other donors' samples.

This clone was found a few times. The rearrangement uses TRBV7-2 and TRBJ1-1; unclear D gene. The germline V gene encodes CDR1 SGHTA and CDR2 FQGNSA. V was clipped by 6 bases and J by 0 bases, with 11 bases between them. CDR3 length equals 14 residues. CDR3 DNA: TGTGCCAGCAGTCCGAATCTTTTGAACACTGAAGCTTTCTTT. Protein product: CASSPNLLNTEAFF.

This chain uses TRBV9 with TRBJ2-1, with 9 bases identical to TRBD1. Germline CDR1 is SGDLS and CDR2 is YYNGEE. The CDR3 extends over 18 amino acids. V shed 3 bases, J shed 7 bases, and the junction held 17 bases outside the gene matches. This chain's CDR3 is CASSDPLPKDRGKNEQFF. CDR3 DNA: TGTGCCAGCAGCGACCCTCTGCCCAAGGACAGGGGTAAGAATGAGCAGTTCTTC. Complete variable domain (other parts from reference TRBV9 and TRBJ2-1): DSGVTQTPKHLITATGQRVTLRCSPRSGDLSVYWYQQSLDQGLQFLIQYYNGEERAKGNILERFSAQQFPDLHSELNLSSLELGDSALYFCASSDPLPKDRGKNEQFFGPGTRLTVL.

The gene calls are TRBV28 and TRBJ1-3; no clear D gene. From germline, CDR1 is MDHEN and CDR2 SYDVKM. There are 12 residues in the CDR3. Trimming stripped 3 bases from V and 9 bases from J, with 9 bases between. The CDR3 is CASSFGLATIYF. For the CDR3, the DNA is TGTGCCAGCAGTTTTGGGCTGGCCACCATATATTTT.

The gene calls are TRBV4-3 and TRBJ2-1; D call uncertain. There are 16 residues in the CDR3. Trimming removed 3 bases at V and 8 bases at J, with 20 bases between. The germline V gene has CDR1 LGHNA and CDR2 YSLEER. The CDR3 region is CASSQSLKGMEHEQFF. The CDR3 DNA reads as TGCGCCAGCAGCCAGAGTCTTAAGGGTATGGAGCATGAGCAGTTCTTC.

The chain combines TRBV9 with TRBJ1-4; TRBD1 aligns across 8 bases. This CDR3 is 15 amino acids long. Germline-derived CDR1 and CDR2 are SGDLS and YYNGEE. The V gene end was trimmed by 0 bases and the J gene end by 7 bases; junction bases not matched to a gene: 5. The CDR3 protein is CASSVVGQAGEKLFF. CDR3 nucleotides: TGTGCCAGCAGCGTAGTGGGACAGGCGGGTGAAAAACTGTTTTTT.

This clone was seen a few times. Different DNA sequences within this sample yield the same CDR3. This chain joins TRBV4-2 and TRBJ2-1; 7 bases are shared with TRBD2. Germline assignment: CDR1 LGHNA and CDR2 YNFKEQ. V dropped 2 bases and J dropped 6; count of bases not matched to a gene: 4. The CDR3 loop spans 14 amino acids. CDR3 bases: TGTGCCAGCAGCCAACCAGGGACTACCAATGAGCAGTTCTTC. Protein product: CASSQPGTTNEQFF.

V gene TRBV28 combines with J gene TRBJ1-6; no firm D call. V shed 4 bases and J shed 2 bases, with 9 bases lying between them. The CDR3 loop spans 15 amino acids. CDR1 and CDR2 from the germline V gene are MDHEN and SYDVKM. The CDR3 region has the DNA TGTGCCAGCAGTTCCAGGAACGCCTATAATTCACCCCTCCACTTT. It specifies CASSSRNAYNSPLHF.

This clone was seen repeatedly, ten times or more. CDR3: CASSRRPGGRATDTQYF. CDR3 nucleotide sequence: TGTGCCAGCAGCCGCCGGCCCGGGGGGCGGGCCACAGATACGCAGTATTTT. V gene TRBV11-2 combines with J gene TRBJ2-3; weak D call: TRBD2 (7 bases). Germline V gene lookup returns CDR1 SGHAT and CDR2 FQNNGV. The ends were cut back, 5 bases at V and 2 bases at J, with 20 bases in the middle. The CDR3 is made up of 17 amino acids.

The chain joins TRBV7-2 to TRBJ1-3; D uncertain. The CDR3 extends over 15 amino acids. Germline V gene data show CDR1 as SGHTA and CDR2 as FQGNSA. Trimming removed 7 bases from V and 0 bases from J, with 13 bases in between. This CDR3 is CASTREVASGNTIYF. CDR3 nucleotides: TGTGCCAGCACCAGAGAAGTAGCCTCTGGAAACACCATATATTTT.

The rearrangement joins TRBV15 to TRBJ2-5, with 8 positions matching TRBD2. TRBJ2-7 explains the end of the DNA better; the J call may be wrong. Germline lookup yields CDR1 LNHNV and CDR2 YYDKDF (reference sequence). CDR3 length: 16 residues. The CDR3 region has the DNA TGTGCCACCAGCAGAGCACCAGCGGGAGAGGGCTACGAGCAGTACTTC. Translation: CATSRAPAGEGYEQYF.

The chain carries TRBV19 and TRBJ2-3, with 8 positions matching TRBD2. Germline CDR1 reads LNHDA; CDR2 reads SQIVND (reference sequence). V shed 5 bases, J shed 4 bases, and the junction held 8 bases outside the gene matches. The length of the CDR3 is 15 residues. In DNA, the CDR3 is TGTGCCAGTAGTGGGTGGGCTAGCGGGTCAGATACGCAGTATTTT. Translating it yields CASSGWASGSDTQYF.

With regard to this clone: One base away lies a much larger clone, so this may be a sequencing read error. The V call is TRBV4-2, the J call TRBJ1-4, with TRBD1 matching 9 bases. Germline V gene data show CDR1 as LGHNA and CDR2 as YNFKEQ. Germline trimming cut 3 bases from V and 6 bases from J; bases unmatched to any gene: 5. The CDR3 extends over 15 amino acids. CDR3 protein: CASSQDRGFDEKLFF. The CDR3 DNA reads as TGTGCCAGCAGCCAGGACAGGGGCTTTGATGAAAAACTGTTTTTT.

This clone was picked up a small number of times. The rearrangement links TRBV28 to TRBJ2-7; tentatively, D is TRBD1 (6 bases). V lost 7 bases and J lost 4, with 20 bases in between. This CDR3 is built from 15 residues. The germline V gene encodes CDR1 MDHEN and CDR2 SYDVKM. This CDR3 is CASTSTGQATYEQYF. As DNA, the CDR3 is TGTGCCAGCACCTCGACGGGACAAGCAACTTACGAGCAGTACTTC.

This chain joins TRBV5-1 and TRBJ2-1, with D perhaps given as TRBD1 or TRBD2 (5 bases each). This CDR3 spans 16 amino acids. Germline values: CDR1 SGHRS, CDR2 YFSETQ. The V and J ends lost 0 bases and 0 bases respectively, with 10 bases between them. In nucleotides, the CDR3 is TGCGCCAGCAGCTTGGCCGGGGCGGACTCCTACAATGAGCAGTTCTTC. Translated: CASSLAGADSYNEQFF.

The rearrangement joins TRBV28 to TRBJ1-2; D not certain. Trimming cost V 8 bases and J 1 base, with 8 bases left between them. Germline values: CDR1 MDHEN, CDR2 SYDVKM. The CDR3 sequence is 12 residues long. The chain's CDR3 is CASHTVNYGYTF. CDR3 nucleotides: TGTGCCAGCCACACAGTTAACTATGGCTACACCTTC.

The V gene is TRBV27, the J gene TRBJ2-5, with 8 bases matching TRBD2. Looked up from germline, CDR1 is MNHEY and CDR2 is SMNVEV (reference sequence). The length of the CDR3 is 18 residues. Trimming at V came to 5 bases and at J to 5 bases, leaving 19 bases not matched to a gene. The DNA of the CDR3 is TGTGCCAGCAGTACCCGTCGATGGGCAGCGGGAGTGATGGAGACCCAGTACTTC. The encoded protein is CASSTRRWAAGVMETQYF.

The J gene is TRBJ2-7, the V gene TRBV7-8; D gene unclear. The CDR3 extends over 13 amino acids. Deletions cut 2 bases from V and 3 bases from J, with 8 bases between. Germline loops: CDR1 SGHVS, CDR2 FQNEAQ. The CDR3 loop is CASSLILNYEQYF. Written as DNA, the CDR3 is TGTGCCAGCAGCTTAATACTGAACTACGAGCAGTACTTC.

In DNA form, the CDR3 reads TGTGCCAGCAGCCGTAGCGGCGGGGAGCTGTTTTTT. It encodes CASSRSGGELFF. The chain combines TRBV4-2 with TRBJ2-2; possibly TRBD2 for D (6 bases). This CDR3 region has 12 residues. Trimming shortened V by 4 bases and J by 7 bases, and 7 bases separated the two germline ends. Germline loops: CDR1 LGHNA, CDR2 YNFKEQ.

This clone was observed a few times. This chain uses TRBV19 with TRBJ1-4, with a weak D call TRBD1 (5 bases). There are 15 residues in the CDR3. Trimming stripped 4 bases from V and 3 bases from J, with 12 bases between. CDR1 and CDR2 from the germline V gene are LNHDA and SQIVND (reference sequence). The CDR3 nucleotides read TGTGCCAGTAGTACGAGGACAAACGCTAATGAAAAACTGTTTTTT. It encodes CASSTRTNANEKLFF.

On this clone itself: Other DNA sequences from this sample encode an identical CDR3 as well. The V call is TRBV7-8, the J call TRBJ2-1; D gene ambiguous. Trimming shortened V by 1 base and J by 0 bases, and 4 bases separated the two germline ends. Germline V gene sequence: CDR1 SGHVS, CDR2 FQNEAQ. This CDR3 is 14 amino acids long. The CDR3 bases are TGTGCCAGCAGCTTAGGGAGCTCCTACAATGAGCAGTTCTTC. Its translation is CASSLGSSYNEQFF. The entire variable domain, with the rest obtained from reference TRBV7-8 and TRBJ2-1, is as follows: GAGVSQSPRYKVAKRGQDVALRCDPISGHVSLFWYQQALGQGPEFLTYFQNEAQLDKSGLPSDRFFAERPEGSVSTLKIQRTQQEDSAVYLCASSLGSSYNEQFFGPGTRLTVL.

CDR3 DNA: TGTGCCTGGAAGGACTACACCGGGGAGCTGTTTTTT. Encoded protein: CAWKDYTGELFF. The rearrangement uses TRBV30 and TRBJ2-2, with a tentative D call TRBD2 (5 bases). With 4 bases removed from V and 3 bases from J, the gap between germline ends came to 6 bases. Germline values: CDR1 GTSNPN, CDR2 SVGIG (reference sequence). The CDR3 contains 12 residues.

This chain uses TRBV28 with TRBJ2-2, with 7 bases fitting TRBD2. This CDR3 contains 14 residues. Germline CDR1 is MDHEN and CDR2 is SYDVKM. J lost 7 bases, V lost 3 bases, and 5 bases had no gene match. CDR3 loop: CASSLSGTVGELFF. The CDR3 coding sequence is TGTGCCAGCAGTTTGAGCGGGACTGTCGGGGAGCTGTTTTTT. Full variable domain (missing parts from reference TRBV28 and TRBJ2-2): DVKVTQSSRYLVKRTGEKVFLECVQDMDHENMFWYRQDPGLGLRLIYFSYDVKMKEKGDIPEGYSVSREKKERFSLILESASTNQTSMYLCASSLSGTVGELFFGEGSRLTVL.

The chain recombines TRBV6-6 with TRBJ1-5; D is unclear. The germline CDR1 and CDR2 sequences are MNHNY and SVGAGI (reference sequence). V lost 2 bases to trimming and J lost 6 bases, with 8 bases between them. The CDR3 has 13 amino acids. CDR3 loop: CASSYQRAQPQHF. The DNA of the CDR3 is TGTGCCAGCAGTTACCAGAGGGCTCAGCCCCAGCATTTT.